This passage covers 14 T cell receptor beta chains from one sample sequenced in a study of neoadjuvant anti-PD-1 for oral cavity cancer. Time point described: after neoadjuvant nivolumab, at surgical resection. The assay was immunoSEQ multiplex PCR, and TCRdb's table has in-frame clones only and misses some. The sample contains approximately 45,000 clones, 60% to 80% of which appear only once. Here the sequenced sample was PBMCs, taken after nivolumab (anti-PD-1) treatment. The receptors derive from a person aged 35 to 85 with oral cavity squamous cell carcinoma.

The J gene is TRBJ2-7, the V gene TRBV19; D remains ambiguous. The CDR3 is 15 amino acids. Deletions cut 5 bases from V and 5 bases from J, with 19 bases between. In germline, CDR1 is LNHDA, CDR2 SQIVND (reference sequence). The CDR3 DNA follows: TGTGCCAGTAGTCCCACGACGGCTCGGACGCACGAGCAGTACTTC. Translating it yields CASSPTTARTHEQYF.

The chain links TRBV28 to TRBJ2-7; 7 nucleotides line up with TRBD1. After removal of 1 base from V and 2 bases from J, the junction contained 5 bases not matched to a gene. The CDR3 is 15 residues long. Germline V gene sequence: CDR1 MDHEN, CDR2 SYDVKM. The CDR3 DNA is TGTGCCAGCAGTTTATCTGGGACAGCACCCTACGAGCAGTACTTC. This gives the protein CASSLSGTAPYEQYF.

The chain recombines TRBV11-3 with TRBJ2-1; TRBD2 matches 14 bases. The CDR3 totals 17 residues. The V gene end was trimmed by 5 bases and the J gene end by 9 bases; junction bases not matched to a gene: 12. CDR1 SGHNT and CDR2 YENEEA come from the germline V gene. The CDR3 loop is CASSLGGGLAGAAEQFF. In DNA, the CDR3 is TGTGCCAGCAGCCTGGGGGGGGGACTAGCGGGAGCCGCTGAGCAGTTCTTC.

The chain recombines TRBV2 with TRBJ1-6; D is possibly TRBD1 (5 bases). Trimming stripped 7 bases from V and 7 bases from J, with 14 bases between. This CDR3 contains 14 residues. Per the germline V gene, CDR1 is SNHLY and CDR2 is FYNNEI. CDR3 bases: TGTGCCAGCACCGCAGGACAAAGGAATTCACCCCTCCACTTT. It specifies CASTAGQRNSPLHF.

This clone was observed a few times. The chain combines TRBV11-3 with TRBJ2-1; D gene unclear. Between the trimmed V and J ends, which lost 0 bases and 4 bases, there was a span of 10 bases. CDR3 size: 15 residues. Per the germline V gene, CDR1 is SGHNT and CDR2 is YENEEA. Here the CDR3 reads CASSLDRSGYNEQFF. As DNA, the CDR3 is TGTGCCAGCAGCTTAGACAGGTCGGGTTACAATGAGCAGTTCTTC. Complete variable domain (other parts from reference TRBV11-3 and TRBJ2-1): EAGVVQSPRYKIIEKKQPVAFWCNPISGHNTLYWYLQNLGQGPELLIRYENEEAVDDSQLPKDRFSAERLKGVDSTLKIQPAELGDSAVYLCASSLDRSGYNEQFFGPGTRLTVL.

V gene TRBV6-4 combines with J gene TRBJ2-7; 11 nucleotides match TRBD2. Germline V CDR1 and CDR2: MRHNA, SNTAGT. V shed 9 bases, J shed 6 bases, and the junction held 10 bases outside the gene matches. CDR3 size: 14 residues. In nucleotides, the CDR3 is TGTGCCAGGTGTGTAGCGGGAGGGGTGGGCGAGCAGTACTTC. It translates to CARCVAGGVGEQYF.

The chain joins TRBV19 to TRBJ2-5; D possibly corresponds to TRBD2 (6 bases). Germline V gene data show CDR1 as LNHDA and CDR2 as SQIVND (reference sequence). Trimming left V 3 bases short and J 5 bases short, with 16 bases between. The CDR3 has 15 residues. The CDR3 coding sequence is TGTGCCAGTAGTATCGGAGCGGGCTGGGGTGAGACCCAGTACTTC. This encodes CASSIGAGWGETQYF.

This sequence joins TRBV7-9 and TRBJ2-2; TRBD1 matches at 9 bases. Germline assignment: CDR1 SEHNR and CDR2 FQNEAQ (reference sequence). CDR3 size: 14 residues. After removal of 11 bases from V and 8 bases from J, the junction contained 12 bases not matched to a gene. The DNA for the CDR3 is TGTGCCGCCGCCGGGACAGGGCGAAGGGGGGAGCTGTTTTTT. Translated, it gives CAAAGTGRRGELFF.

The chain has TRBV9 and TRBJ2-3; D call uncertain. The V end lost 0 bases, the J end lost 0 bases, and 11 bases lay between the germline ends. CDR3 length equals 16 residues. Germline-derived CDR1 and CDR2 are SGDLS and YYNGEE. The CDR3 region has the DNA TGTGCCAGCAGCGTAGGAGGCTCCTCGAGCACAGATACGCAGTATTTT. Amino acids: CASSVGGSSSTDTQYF.

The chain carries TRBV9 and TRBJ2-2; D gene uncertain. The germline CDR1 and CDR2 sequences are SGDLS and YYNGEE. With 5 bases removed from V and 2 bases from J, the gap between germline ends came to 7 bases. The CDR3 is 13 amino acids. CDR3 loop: CASSLTNTGELFF. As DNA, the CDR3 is TGTGCCAGCAGTCTAACTAACACCGGGGAGCTGTTTTTT.

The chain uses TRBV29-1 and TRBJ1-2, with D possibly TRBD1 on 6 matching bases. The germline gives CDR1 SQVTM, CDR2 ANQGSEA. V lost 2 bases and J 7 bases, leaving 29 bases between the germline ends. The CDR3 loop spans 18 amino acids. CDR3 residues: CSVESRSKAGGGVSGYTF. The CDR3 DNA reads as TGCAGCGTTGAAAGCCGGAGTAAGGCGGGGGGCGGCGTAAGTGGCTACACCTTC.

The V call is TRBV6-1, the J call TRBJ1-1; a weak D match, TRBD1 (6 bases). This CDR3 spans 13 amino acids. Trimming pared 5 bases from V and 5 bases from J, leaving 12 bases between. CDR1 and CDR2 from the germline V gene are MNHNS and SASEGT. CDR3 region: CASSLTGYTEAFF. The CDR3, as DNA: TGTGCCAGCAGTCTAACAGGGTATACTGAAGCTTTCTTT.

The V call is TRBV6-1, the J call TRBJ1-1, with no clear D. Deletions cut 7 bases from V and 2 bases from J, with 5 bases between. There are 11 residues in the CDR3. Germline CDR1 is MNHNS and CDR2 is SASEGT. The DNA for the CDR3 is TGTGCCAGCATCCTAAACACTGAAGCTTTCTTT. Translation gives CASILNTEAFF.

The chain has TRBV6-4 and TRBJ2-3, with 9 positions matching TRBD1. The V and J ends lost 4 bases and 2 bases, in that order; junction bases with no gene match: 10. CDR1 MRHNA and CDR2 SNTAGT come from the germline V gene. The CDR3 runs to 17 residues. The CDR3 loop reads CASSAGTGTGYTDTQYF. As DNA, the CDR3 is TGTGCCAGCAGTGCCGGGACAGGGACGGGCTACACAGATACGCAGTATTTT.